These 32 T cell receptor beta chains were sequenced from one sample in a study of beta chain features in type 1 diabetes. The investigators reverse transcribed all of the isolated RNA, so they sequenced expressed TCRB transcripts. Assay: immunoSEQ multiplex PCR; the TCRdb copy retains only in-frame clones and omits some. Seen here are about 620,000 clones, about 16% observed once, and the top ten hold around 0.1%. Sequenced: naive CD4+ T cells from blood. Receptors were obtained from a man between 18 and 29 years old in good health.

This clone turned up a few times. The chain is built from TRBV5-1 and TRBJ2-1; 10 bases are shared with TRBD2. This CDR3 region has 15 residues. V lost 2 bases, J lost 12 bases, and 11 bases stayed unmatched. The germline V gene encodes CDR1 SGHRS and CDR2 YFSETQ. CDR3: CASSFSGRPARGQFF. The CDR3 nucleotides read TGCGCCAGCAGCTTTAGCGGGAGGCCAGCGAGGGGGCAGTTCTTC.

Many counts were recorded for this clone. V and J are TRBV10-3 and TRBJ1-1; the D is unclear. V was shortened by 2 bases and J by 1 base, with 8 bases between the two germline ends. This CDR3 has 14 amino acids. From germline, CDR1 is ENHRY and CDR2 SYGVKD. CDR3 loop: CAISEGPRNTEAFF. CDR3 DNA sequence: TGTGCCATCAGTGAGGGCCCCAGGAACACTGAAGCTTTCTTT.

This clone turned up a few times. The V call is TRBV5-1, the J call TRBJ2-3, with TRBD2 identical over 10 bases. J was trimmed by 0 bases and V by 5 bases; bases with no gene match: 9. Germline CDR1 and CDR2: SGHRS and YFSETQ. This CDR3 is 17 amino acids long. CDR3 in amino acids: CASSPGSGGSSTDTQYF. The CDR3 DNA follows: TGCGCCAGCAGTCCCGGTAGCGGGGGGTCTAGCACAGATACGCAGTATTTT.

This chain uses TRBV7-2 with TRBJ1-6; no clear D. The CDR3 spans 18 residues. Germline values: CDR1 SGHTA, CDR2 FQGNSA. With 1 base removed from V and 7 bases from J, the gap between germline ends came to 20 bases. CDR3 sequence (DNA): TGTGCCAGCAGCTTAGTTTTCCGGGCAGGCATTCCAAATTCACCCCTCCACTTT. Its translation: CASSLVFRAGIPNSPLHF.

The sample holds a few counts of this clone. The chain joins TRBV6-5 to TRBJ2-1, with D maybe TRBD2 (7 bases). The CDR3 contains 15 residues. Per the germline V gene, CDR1 is MNHEY and CDR2 is SVGAGI. Trimming removed 3 bases at V and 2 bases at J, with 11 bases between. The CDR3 loop is CASSYGRDTYNEQFF. The CDR3 bases are TGTGCCAGCAGTTATGGGAGGGACACCTACAATGAGCAGTTCTTC.

This clone was detected a few times. The chain joins TRBV21-1 to TRBJ2-1; TRBD1 reflects the table's D call only, with no check against the DNA. TRBV21-1 is given as a pseudogene. The CDR3 is made up of 15 amino acids. CDR3 sequence reads: CASRPTGGAPNEQFF. The CDR3, as DNA: TGTGCCAGCAGGCCTACAGGGGGCGCACCCAATGAGCAGTTCTTC.

This clone was seen only a few times. This rearrangement joins TRBV29-1 to TRBJ2-7; 7 nucleotides line up with TRBD1. Germline V lookup: CDR1 SQVTM, CDR2 ANQGSEA. This CDR3 comprises 12 residues. The trim removed 8 bases at V and 1 base at J, leaving 5 bases unmatched. Written as DNA, the CDR3 is TGCAGCACGTCGGGACAGTCCTACGAGCAGTACTTC. Translation gives CSTSGQSYEQYF.

The sample holds a few counts of this clone. This chain uses TRBV7-9 with TRBJ1-6, with D unclear. CDR3 length: 15 residues. Germline V gene data show CDR1 as SEHNR and CDR2 as FQNEAQ (reference sequence). V was trimmed by 1 base and J by 8 bases, leaving 12 bases between them. This CDR3 is CASSLGMTYDSPLHF. As DNA, the CDR3 is TGTGCCAGCAGCTTAGGAATGACTTACGATTCACCCCTCCACTTT.

The chain employs TRBV28 and TRBJ1-1, with D possibly matching TRBD1 (6 bases). The CDR3 totals 13 residues. The V end was cut by 6 bases, the J end by 1 base, with 9 bases between. Per germline, CDR1 MDHEN and CDR2 SYDVKM. CDR3 region: CASRPGQNTEAFF. In nucleotides, the CDR3 is TGTGCCAGCAGACCGGGACAGAACACTGAAGCTTTCTTT.

This clone was picked up a small number of times. The gene calls are TRBV6-1 and TRBJ1-1; D not resolved. This CDR3 is built from 13 residues. Germline values: CDR1 MNHNS, CDR2 SASEGT. V was clipped by 6 bases and J by 2 bases, with 10 bases between them. The CDR3 spells CASSRLLNTEAFF. The CDR3 DNA reads as TGTGCCAGCAGCAGGTTACTAAACACTGAAGCTTTCTTT.

This rearrangement joins TRBV4-1 to TRBJ2-2; D is undetermined. The CDR3 extends over 16 amino acids. V was trimmed by 4 bases and J by 4 bases, leaving 16 bases between them. Per the germline V gene, CDR1 is MGHRA and CDR2 is YSYEKL. The CDR3 reads CASSLTGRVITGELFF. As DNA, the CDR3 is TGCGCCAGCAGCCTTACGGGCCGAGTGATCACCGGGGAGCTGTTTTTT.

The rearrangement joins TRBV19 to TRBJ2-1; D remains ambiguous. This CDR3 is 12 amino acids long. CDR1 is LNHDA, CDR2 SQIVND, per germline (reference sequence). V was trimmed by 8 bases and J by 4 bases, leaving 9 bases between them. The CDR3 protein is CASSDRYNEQFF. The CDR3 DNA reads TGTGCCAGTTCCGATCGGTACAATGAGCAGTTCTTC.

The V call is TRBV18, the J call TRBJ2-1; TRBD1 matches at 8 bases. The CDR3 spans 17 residues. The junction had 11 bases not matched to a gene; V was cut back by 3 bases and J by 4 bases. Germline CDR1 and CDR2: KGHSH and LQKENI. CDR3 protein: CASSPQSGQVTYNEQFF. The CDR3 bases are TGTGCCAGCTCACCCCAGTCGGGACAGGTGACATACAATGAGCAGTTCTTC.

The chain combines TRBV5-1 with TRBJ2-3; 9 nucleotides match TRBD2. The CDR3 runs to 16 residues. Germline-derived CDR1 and CDR2 are SGHRS and YFSETQ. V was pared by 1 base and J by 0 bases, with 3 bases of the junction left unmatched. The CDR3 bases are TGCGCCAGCAGCTTGACTAGCGGGTTTAGCACAGATACGCAGTATTTT. Encoded protein: CASSLTSGFSTDTQYF.

V gene TRBV28 combines with J gene TRBJ1-1; TRBD1 aligns across 8 bases. This CDR3 contains 14 residues. The germline V gene encodes CDR1 MDHEN and CDR2 SYDVKM. With V trimmed by 8 bases and J by 7 bases, 12 bases remained unmatched. For the CDR3, the DNA is TGTGCCAGCCGAACCTCCGGGACAGGTCTTGAAGCTTTCTTT. Translated: CASRTSGTGLEAFF. Filled out from reference TRBV28 and TRBJ1-1, the complete variable domain reads DVKVTQSSRYLVKRTGEKVFLECVQDMDHENMFWYRQDPGLGLRLIYFSYDVKMKEKGDIPEGYSVSREKKERFSLILESASTNQTSMYLCASRTSGTGLEAFFGQGTRLTVV.

The chain recombines TRBV5-5 with TRBJ2-3, with a weak D call TRBD2 (6 bases). The V end was cut by 4 bases, the J end by 1 base, with 13 bases between. CDR1 and CDR2 from the germline V gene are SGHKS and YYEKEE (reference sequence). This CDR3 region has 15 residues. For the CDR3, the DNA is TGTGCCAGCAGCAAGGGACTCACCCGCACAGATACGCAGTATTTT. Amino acid sequence: CASSKGLTRTDTQYF.

This sequence joins TRBV6-1 and TRBJ2-3; maybe TRBD2 (6 bases). This CDR3 has 15 amino acids. Germline CDR1 MNHNS, CDR2 SASEGT. V was cut by 1 base and J by 1 base, with 9 bases left in between. The CDR3 loop is CASSEGGVGTDTQYF. CDR3 DNA sequence: TGTGCCAGCAGTGAAGGGGGGGTCGGCACAGATACGCAGTATTTT.

The table lists this clone with a few counts. This chain links TRBV14 with TRBJ2-7; D call uncertain. CDR3 length: 12 amino acids. CDR1 and CDR2 from the germline V gene are SGHDN and FVKESK. V lost 3 bases, J lost 6 bases, and 9 bases lay in between. DNA of the CDR3: TGTGCCAGCAGCCATGCCTCCATCGAGCAGTACTTC. It is translated as CASSHASIEQYF.

The chain recombines TRBV4-3 with TRBJ2-3; D remains unclear. Germline V gene sequence: CDR1 LGHNA, CDR2 YSLEER. The CDR3 has 14 residues. V was shortened by 5 bases and J by 3 bases, with 12 bases between the two germline ends. The CDR3 reads CASSARSITDTQYF. CDR3 DNA: TGCGCCAGCAGCGCAAGATCGATAACAGATACGCAGTATTTT.

This clone was seen only a few times. The chain uses TRBV30 and TRBJ1-1; no reliable D call. Germline V gene data show CDR1 as GTSNPN and CDR2 as SVGIG (reference sequence). Deletions cut 0 bases from V and 5 bases from J, with 7 bases between. CDR3 size: 12 residues. The CDR3 coding sequence is TGTGCCTGGAGTGTAAGTAGGACTGAAGCTTTCTTT. Translating gives CAWSVSRTEAFF.

Of note for this clone: Other nucleotide sequences in the sample specify the same CDR3. The rearrangement links TRBV27 to TRBJ2-2; D ambiguous. The CDR3 totals 14 residues. Germline V CDR1 and CDR2: MNHEY, SMNVEV (reference sequence). The V and J ends lost 0 bases and 5 bases respectively, with 7 bases between them. CDR3 residues: CASSLSGNTGELFF. The CDR3, as DNA: TGTGCCAGCAGTTTATCGGGCAATACCGGGGAGCTGTTTTTT.

A few counts support this clone. This sequence joins TRBV14 and TRBJ2-2; TRBD1 might be the D (6 bases). In germline, CDR1 is SGHDN, CDR2 FVKESK. Trimming took 5 bases from V and 0 from J, leaving 13 bases between them. The CDR3 is made up of 16 amino acids. DNA for the CDR3: TGTGCCAGCAGCTTCGGGACAATGTCGAACACCGGGGAGCTGTTTTTT. Its protein is CASSFGTMSNTGELFF.

The genes are TRBV7-2 and TRBJ2-1, with D unclear. Germline V gene data show CDR1 as SGHTA and CDR2 as FQGNSA. This CDR3 comprises 14 residues. V dropped 0 bases and J dropped 4 bases, with 7 bases sitting between them. The CDR3 coding sequence is TGTGCCAGCAGCTTAGCGGCTGGGTACAATGAGCAGTTCTTC. Translating it yields CASSLAAGYNEQFF.

This clone was detected a few times. In nucleotides, the CDR3 is TGCGCCAGCAGCTTGGCGGGTGAGTCGAATACGCAGTATTTT. Translating gives CASSLAGESNTQYF. The rearrangement joins TRBV5-1 to TRBJ2-3; no reliable D call. Trimming took 0 bases from V and 7 from J, leaving 12 bases between them. CDR1 and CDR2 from the germline V gene are SGHRS and YFSETQ. The CDR3 has 14 residues. Full variable domain (missing parts from reference TRBV5-1 and TRBJ2-3): KAGVTQTPRYLIKTRGQQVTLSCSPISGHRSVSWYQQTPGQGLQFLFEYFSETQRNKGNFPGRFSGRQFSNSRSEMNVSTLELGDSALYLCASSLAGESNTQYFGPGTRLTVL.

V usage is TRBV2 and J usage is TRBJ2-7, with D perhaps TRBD1 (6 bases). Trimming took off 3 bases at V and 7 bases at J, with 16 bases between the two ends. The V gene's germline CDR1 is SNHLY and CDR2 FYNNEI. The CDR3 contains 14 residues. The CDR3 sequence is CASSEAGVPREQYF. Written as DNA, the CDR3 is TGTGCCAGCAGTGAGGCAGGGGTACCGCGGGAGCAGTACTTC.

V usage is TRBV7-2 and J usage is TRBJ2-1, with 8 bases matching TRBD1. After removal of 6 bases from V and 9 bases from J, the junction contained 10 bases not matched to a gene. The CDR3 covers 14 residues. Germline CDR1 is SGHTA and CDR2 is FQGNSA. CDR3 nucleotide sequence: TGTGCCAGCAGGAGGGCAGGGGGCGCGGGTGAGCAGTTCTTC. The encoded protein is CASRRAGGAGEQFF. The full variable domain, its missing parts supplied by reference TRBV7-2 and TRBJ2-1, is GAGVSQSPSNKVTEKGKDVELRCDPISGHTALYWYRQSLGQGLEFLIYFQGNSAPDKSGLPSDRFSAERTGGSVSTLTIQRTQQEDSAVYLCASRRAGGAGEQFFGPGTRLTVL.

This chain links TRBV6-5 with TRBJ1-5; D unclear. This CDR3 contains 15 residues. The V gene lost 2 bases and the J gene lost 0 bases, with 8 bases spanning the gap. Germline CDR1 reads MNHEY; CDR2 reads SVGAGI. The CDR3 nucleotides read TGTGCCAGCAGTTACAGTCCCTTTAGCAATCAGCCCCAGCATTTT. Protein product: CASSYSPFSNQPQHF.

V gene TRBV18 combines with J gene TRBJ1-1, with no clear D. Trimming stripped 6 bases from V and 7 bases from J, with 18 bases between. This CDR3 is 14 amino acids long. Per germline, CDR1 KGHSH and CDR2 LQKENI. The CDR3, as DNA: TGTGCCAGCTCCTCGGACGTGATGGCTAGTGAAGCTTTCTTT. It codes for CASSSDVMASEAFF.

V is TRBV7-2 and J is TRBJ1-1, with D perhaps matching TRBD1 (5 bases). The V gene lost 0 bases and the J gene lost 2 bases, with 16 bases spanning the gap. The CDR3 extends over 17 amino acids. Germline CDR1 is SGHTA and CDR2 is FQGNSA. This CDR3 is CASSLARAQGRNTEAFF. For the CDR3, the DNA is TGTGCCAGCAGCTTAGCGCGAGCCCAGGGTCGTAACACTGAAGCTTTCTTT.

This clone was recorded a few times. This chain uses TRBV6-5 with TRBJ2-7; D assignment may be TRBD1 or TRBD2 (5 bases each). The CDR3 is 15 amino acids. Trimming left V 8 bases short and J 3 bases short, with 20 bases between. In germline, CDR1 is MNHEY, CDR2 SVGAGI. DNA of the CDR3: TGTGCCAGCTGGGGCCGGGGCAGGGTTTACTACGAGCAGTACTTC. This gives the protein CASWGRGRVYYEQYF.

The chain combines TRBV9 with TRBJ2-4, with TRBD1 identical over 7 bases. J was trimmed by 5 bases and V by 5 bases; bases with no gene match: 7. Germline V gives CDR1 SGDLS, CDR2 YYNGEE. This CDR3 region has 14 residues. The DNA for the CDR3 is TGTGCCAGCAGTTTGGGACAGACAGAAAACATTCAGTACTTC. Residues: CASSLGQTENIQYF.

V is TRBV9 and J is TRBJ1-4; 11 bases line up with TRBD1. Per the germline V gene, CDR1 is SGDLS and CDR2 is YYNGEE. V lost 3 bases, J lost 3 bases, and 7 bases stayed unmatched. This CDR3 comprises 17 residues. The CDR3 protein is CASSARTGGAANEKLFF. Here the CDR3 DNA reads TGTGCCAGCAGCGCCCGGACAGGGGGCGCGGCTAATGAAAAACTGTTTTTT.